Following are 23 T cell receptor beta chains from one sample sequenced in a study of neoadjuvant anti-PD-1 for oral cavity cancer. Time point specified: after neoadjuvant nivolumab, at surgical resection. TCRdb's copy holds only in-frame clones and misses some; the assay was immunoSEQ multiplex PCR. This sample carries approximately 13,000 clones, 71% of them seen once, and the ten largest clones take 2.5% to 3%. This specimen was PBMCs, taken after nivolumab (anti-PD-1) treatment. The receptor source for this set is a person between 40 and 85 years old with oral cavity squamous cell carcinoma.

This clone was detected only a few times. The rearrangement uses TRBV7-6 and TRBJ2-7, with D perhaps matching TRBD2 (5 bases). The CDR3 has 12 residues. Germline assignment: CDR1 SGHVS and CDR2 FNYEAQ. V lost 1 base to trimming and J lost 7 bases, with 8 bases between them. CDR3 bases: TGTGCCAGCAGCTTAGAGCCGGGGGAGCAGTACTTC. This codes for CASSLEPGEQYF.

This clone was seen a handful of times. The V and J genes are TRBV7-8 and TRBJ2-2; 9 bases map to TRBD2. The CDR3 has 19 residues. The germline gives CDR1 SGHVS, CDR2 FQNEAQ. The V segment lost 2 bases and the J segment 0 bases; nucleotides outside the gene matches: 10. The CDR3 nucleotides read TGTGCCAGCAGCTTAATTCGGACTAGCGTTAGGGCGAACACCGGGGAGCTGTTTTTT. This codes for CASSLIRTSVRANTGELFF.

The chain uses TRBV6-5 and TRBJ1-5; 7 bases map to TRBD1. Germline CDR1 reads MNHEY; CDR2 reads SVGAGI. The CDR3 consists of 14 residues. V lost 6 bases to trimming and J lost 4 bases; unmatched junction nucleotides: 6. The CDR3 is CASSTGERNQPQHF. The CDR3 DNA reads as TGTGCCAGCAGCACAGGGGAACGAAATCAGCCCCAGCATTTT.

CDR3 in amino acids: CASRPESDRGGKLFF. The CDR3 DNA sequence: TGTGCCAGCAGACCCGAGTCGGACAGGGGAGGCAAACTGTTTTTT. The chain carries TRBV2 and TRBJ1-4, with TRBD1 matching over 9 bases. Germline-derived CDR1 and CDR2 are SNHLY and FYNNEI. After removal of 6 bases from V and 11 bases from J, the junction contained 13 bases not matched to a gene. This CDR3 spans 15 amino acids.

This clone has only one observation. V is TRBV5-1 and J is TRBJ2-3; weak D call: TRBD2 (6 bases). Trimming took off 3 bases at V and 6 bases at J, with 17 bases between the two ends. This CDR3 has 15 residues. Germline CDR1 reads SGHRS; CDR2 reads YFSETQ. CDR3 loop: CASSWEALAGDTQYF. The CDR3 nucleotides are TGCGCCAGCAGCTGGGAAGCACTAGCTGGGGATACGCAGTATTTT.

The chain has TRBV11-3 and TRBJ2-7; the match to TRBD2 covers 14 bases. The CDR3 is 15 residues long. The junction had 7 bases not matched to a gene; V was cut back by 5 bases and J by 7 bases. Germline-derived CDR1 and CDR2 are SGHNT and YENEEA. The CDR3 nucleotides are TGTGCCAGCAGCCCGGGACTAGCGGGAGTAACAGAGCAGTACTTC. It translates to CASSPGLAGVTEQYF.

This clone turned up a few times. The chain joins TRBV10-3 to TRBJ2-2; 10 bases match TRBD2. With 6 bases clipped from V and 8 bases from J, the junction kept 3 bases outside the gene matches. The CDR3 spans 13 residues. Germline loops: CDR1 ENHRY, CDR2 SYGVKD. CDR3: CAIRGLANGELFF. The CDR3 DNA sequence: TGTGCCATCAGGGGACTAGCGAATGGGGAGCTGTTTTTT.

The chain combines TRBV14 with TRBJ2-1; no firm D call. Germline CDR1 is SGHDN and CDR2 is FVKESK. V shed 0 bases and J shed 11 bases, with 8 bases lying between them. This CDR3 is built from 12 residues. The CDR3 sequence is CASSQDRVKQFF. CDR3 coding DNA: TGTGCCAGCAGCCAAGATCGCGTAAAGCAGTTCTTC. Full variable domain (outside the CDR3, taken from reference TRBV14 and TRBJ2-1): EAGVTQFPSHSVIEKGQTVTLRCDPISGHDNLYWYRRVMGKEIKFLLHFVKESKQDESGMPNNRFLAERTGGTYSTLKVQPAELEDSGVYFCASSQDRVKQFFGPGTRLTVL.

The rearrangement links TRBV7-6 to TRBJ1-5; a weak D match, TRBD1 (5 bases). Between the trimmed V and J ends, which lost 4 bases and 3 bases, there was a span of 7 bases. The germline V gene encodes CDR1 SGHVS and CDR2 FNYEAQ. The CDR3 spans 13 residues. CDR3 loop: CASSWDSNQPQHF. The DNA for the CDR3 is TGTGCCAGCAGCTGGGACTCCAATCAGCCCCAGCATTTT.

The CDR3: CASSFGQTYEQYF. The CDR3 DNA follows: TGCGCCAGCAGCTTCGGACAGACCTACGAGCAGTACTTC. This sequence joins TRBV5-1 and TRBJ2-7; weak D call: TRBD1 (6 bases). Germline values: CDR1 SGHRS, CDR2 YFSETQ. The V end lost 2 bases, the J end lost 2 bases, and 8 bases lay between the germline ends. CDR3 size: 13 residues.

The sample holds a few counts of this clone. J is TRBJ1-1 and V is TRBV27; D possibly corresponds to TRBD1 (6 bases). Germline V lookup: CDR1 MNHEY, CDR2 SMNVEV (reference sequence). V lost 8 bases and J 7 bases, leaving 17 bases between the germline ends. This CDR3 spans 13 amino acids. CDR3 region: CASDSGAGGEAFF. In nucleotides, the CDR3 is TGTGCCAGCGACTCAGGGGCTGGAGGTGAAGCTTTCTTT.

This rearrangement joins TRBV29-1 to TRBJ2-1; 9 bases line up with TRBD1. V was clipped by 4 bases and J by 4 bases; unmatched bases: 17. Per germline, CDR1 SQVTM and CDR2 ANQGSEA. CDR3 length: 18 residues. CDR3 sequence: CSVVFTGGSTALYNEQFF. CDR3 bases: TGCAGCGTTGTCTTTACAGGGGGCTCCACGGCCCTATACAATGAGCAGTTCTTC.

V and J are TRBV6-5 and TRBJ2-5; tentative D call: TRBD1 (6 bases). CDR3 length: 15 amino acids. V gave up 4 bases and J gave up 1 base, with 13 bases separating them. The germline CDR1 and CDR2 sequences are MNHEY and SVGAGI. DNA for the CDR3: TGTGCCAGCAGTTCGTTTACAGGGAGCCAAGAGACCCAGTACTTC. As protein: CASSSFTGSQETQYF.

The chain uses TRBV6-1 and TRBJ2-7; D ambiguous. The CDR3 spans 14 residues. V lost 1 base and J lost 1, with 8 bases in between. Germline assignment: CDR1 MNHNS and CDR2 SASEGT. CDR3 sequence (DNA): TGTGCCAGCAGTGAAGATACGCGGTCCTACGAGCAGTACTTC. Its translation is CASSEDTRSYEQYF.

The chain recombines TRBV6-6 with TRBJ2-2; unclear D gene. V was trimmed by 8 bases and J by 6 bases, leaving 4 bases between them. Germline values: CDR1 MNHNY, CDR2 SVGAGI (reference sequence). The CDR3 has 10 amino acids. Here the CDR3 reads CASGSGELFF. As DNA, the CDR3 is TGTGCCAGCGGGTCCGGGGAGCTGTTTTTT.

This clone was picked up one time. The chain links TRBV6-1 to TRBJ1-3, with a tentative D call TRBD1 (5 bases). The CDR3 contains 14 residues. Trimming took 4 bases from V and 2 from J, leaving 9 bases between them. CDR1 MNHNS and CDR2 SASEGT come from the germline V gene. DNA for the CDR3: TGTGCCAGCAGTGTGGGGGGGGCTGGAAACACCATATATTTT. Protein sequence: CASSVGGAGNTIYF.

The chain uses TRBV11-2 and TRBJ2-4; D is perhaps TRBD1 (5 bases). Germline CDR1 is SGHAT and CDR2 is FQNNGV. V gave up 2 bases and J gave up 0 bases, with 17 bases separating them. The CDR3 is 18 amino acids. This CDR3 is CASSLSRIGALAKNIQYF. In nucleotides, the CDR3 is TGTGCCAGCAGCTTATCCAGGATTGGGGCTCTAGCCAAAAACATTCAGTACTTC. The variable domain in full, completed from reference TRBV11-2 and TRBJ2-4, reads EAGVAQSPRYKIIEKRQSVAFWCNPISGHATLYWYQQILGQGPKLLIQFQNNGVVDDSQLPKDRFSAERLKGVDSTLKIQPAKLEDSAVYLCASSLSRIGALAKNIQYFGAGTRLSVL.

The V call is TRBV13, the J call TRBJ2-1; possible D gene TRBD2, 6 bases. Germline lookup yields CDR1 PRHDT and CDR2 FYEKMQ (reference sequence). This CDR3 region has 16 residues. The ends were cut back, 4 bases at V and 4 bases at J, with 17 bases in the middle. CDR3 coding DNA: TGTGCCAGCAGCTCCAGATCGGGACTCCGATACAATGAGCAGTTCTTC. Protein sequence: CASSSRSGLRYNEQFF.

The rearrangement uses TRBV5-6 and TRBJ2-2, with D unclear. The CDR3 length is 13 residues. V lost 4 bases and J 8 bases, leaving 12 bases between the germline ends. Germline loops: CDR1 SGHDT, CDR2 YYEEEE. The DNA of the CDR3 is TGTGCCAGCAGCCCCACCGGGTTAGGGGAGCTGTTTTTT. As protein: CASSPTGLGELFF.

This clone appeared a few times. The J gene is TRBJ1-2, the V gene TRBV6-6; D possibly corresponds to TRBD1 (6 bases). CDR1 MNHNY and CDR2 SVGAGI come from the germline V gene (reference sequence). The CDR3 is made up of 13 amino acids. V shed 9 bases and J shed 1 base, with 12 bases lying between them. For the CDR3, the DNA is TGTGCCAGTTTGGACAGCCTTAACTATGGCTACACCTTC. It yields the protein CASLDSLNYGYTF.

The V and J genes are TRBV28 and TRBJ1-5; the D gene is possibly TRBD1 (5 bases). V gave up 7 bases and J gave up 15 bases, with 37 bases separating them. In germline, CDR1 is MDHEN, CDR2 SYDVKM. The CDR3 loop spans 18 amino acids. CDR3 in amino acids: CASTTTFGGLGSSMTRHF. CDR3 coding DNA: TGTGCCAGCACCACAACATTTGGGGGTTTGGGGTCCTCGATGACCCGGCATTTT.

CDR3 nucleotide sequence: TGCAGCCTACGTAATGGGGACACCGGGGAGCTGTTTTTT. It codes for CSLRNGDTGELFF. The chain is built from TRBV29-1 and TRBJ2-2; D is undetermined. The CDR3 runs 13 residues. V lost 8 bases to trimming and J lost 3 bases, with 13 bases between them. Germline CDR1 and CDR2: SQVTM and ANQGSEA.

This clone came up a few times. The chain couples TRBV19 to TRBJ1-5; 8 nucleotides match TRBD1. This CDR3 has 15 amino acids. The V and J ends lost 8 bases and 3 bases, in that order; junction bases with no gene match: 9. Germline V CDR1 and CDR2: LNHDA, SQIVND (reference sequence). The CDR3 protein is CASGGGTGVNQPQHF. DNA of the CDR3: TGTGCCAGTGGGGGTGGGACAGGTGTCAATCAGCCCCAGCATTTT.